The 28 T cell receptor beta chains given below trace back to one sample, sequenced in a study of beta chain features in type 1 diabetes. The study reverse transcribed the entire isolated RNA, so it sequenced expressed TCRB transcripts. TCRdb keeps only in-frame clones here, not all; method: immunoSEQ multiplex PCR. Of about 290,000 clones listed, about 8% are singletons. The specimen was central memory CD4+ T cells from blood. These receptors came from a woman between 18 and 30 years old in good health.

In this sample, this clone turned up a few times. This rearrangement joins TRBV29-1 to TRBJ2-5; 10 bases agree with TRBD2. CDR3 length equals 14 residues. Trimming cost V 6 bases and J 1 base; bases outside gene matches: 5. Germline V gene data show CDR1 as SQVTM and CDR2 as ANQGSEA. CDR3 region: CSVALAGIQETQYF. The CDR3 DNA follows: TGCAGCGTCGCACTAGCGGGAATCCAAGAGACCCAGTACTTC.

The V gene is TRBV18, the J gene TRBJ1-2, with D possibly being TRBD1 (6 bases). Between the trimmed V and J ends, which lost 2 bases and 6 bases, there was a span of 13 bases. This CDR3 has 14 amino acids. The germline CDR1 and CDR2 sequences are KGHSH and LQKENI. The CDR3 region is CASSPATNRDGYTF. CDR3 nucleotide sequence: TGTGCCAGCTCACCAGCGACGAACAGGGATGGCTACACCTTC.

This clone was seen many times. The V and J genes are TRBV7-2 and TRBJ2-5; tentative D call: TRBD1 (5 bases). The germline gives CDR1 SGHTA, CDR2 FQGNSA. There are 13 residues in the CDR3. Trimming removed 6 bases at V and 2 bases at J, with 10 bases between. CDR3 in amino acids: CASRLTGQETQYF. The CDR3 coding sequence is TGTGCCAGCAGACTAACAGGTCAAGAGACCCAGTACTTC.

This clone was counted a few times. The same CDR3 arises from other DNA sequences in this sample as well. The chain combines TRBV7-2 with TRBJ1-2; D is ambiguous. V gave up 3 bases and J gave up 4 bases, with 6 bases separating them. CDR3 length equals 12 residues. From germline, CDR1 is SGHTA and CDR2 FQGNSA. The CDR3 region is CASSLVSYGYTF. In DNA, the CDR3 is TGTGCCAGCAGCTTGGTTAGCTATGGCTACACCTTC.

In its sample, this clone was seen a few times. The chain is built from TRBV11-2 and TRBJ2-1; D gene uncertain. The CDR3 extends over 15 amino acids. The V end was cut by 6 bases, the J end by 7 bases, with 19 bases between. From germline, CDR1 is SGHAT and CDR2 FQNNGV. CDR3 nucleotides: TGTGCCAGCAGAGACCTCAAAGGAAGGGTGAATGAGCAGTTCTTC. Encoded protein: CASRDLKGRVNEQFF.

This rearrangement joins TRBV5-1 to TRBJ2-3; TRBD1 aligns across 7 bases. This CDR3 region has 16 residues. Germline loops: CDR1 SGHRS, CDR2 YFSETQ. Germline trimming cut 2 bases from V and 2 bases from J; bases unmatched to any gene: 8. The DNA of the CDR3 is TGCGCCAGCAGCTTCCGGACAGGTGATAACACAGATACGCAGTATTTT. Its translation is CASSFRTGDNTDTQYF.

As to this clone: A far larger clone is one base from this, pointing to a likely read error. Other DNA sequences in this specimen translate into the identical CDR3. The rearrangement links TRBV5-1 to TRBJ2-1, with D perhaps TRBD2 (6 bases). This CDR3 region has 16 residues. CDR1 and CDR2 (germline): SGHRS, YFSETQ. V shed 0 bases and J shed 0 bases, with 10 bases lying between them. CDR3 region: CASSLVSGGSYNEQFF. For the CDR3, the DNA is TGCGCCAGCAGCTTGGTGTCCGGGGGCTCCTACAATGAGCAGTTCTTC.

This clone was seen a few times. V is TRBV25-1 and J is TRBJ2-5; 7 bases match TRBD1. Germline V gene sequence: CDR1 MGHDK, CDR2 SYGVNS. After removal of 5 bases from V and 0 bases from J, the junction contained 6 bases not matched to a gene. The CDR3 is made up of 15 amino acids. The CDR3 region is CASSQGTAYQETQYF. CDR3 sequence (DNA): TGTGCCAGCAGTCAAGGGACAGCGTACCAAGAGACCCAGTACTTC.

Many counts were recorded for this clone. The same CDR3 is also encoded by other DNA sequences in this sample. The V and J genes are TRBV9 and TRBJ1-5; maybe TRBD1 (6 bases). Germline assignment: CDR1 SGDLS and CDR2 YYNGEE. Trimming stripped 4 bases from V and 7 bases from J, with 12 bases between. The CDR3 runs 13 residues. CDR3 protein: CASSLGGSQPQHF. DNA of the CDR3: TGTGCCAGCAGCTTAGGGGGTAGCCAGCCCCAGCATTTT.

There are a few counts of this clone. The chain has TRBV6-1 and TRBJ2-7; TRBD1 aligns across 10 bases. This CDR3 is 15 amino acids long. With 6 bases clipped from V and 3 bases from J, the junction kept 8 bases outside the gene matches. Germline CDR1 is MNHNS and CDR2 is SASEGT. The CDR3 loop is CASSRGQGPLYEQYF. Written as DNA, the CDR3 is TGTGCCAGCAGCCGGGGACAGGGGCCCCTCTACGAGCAGTACTTC.

The J gene is TRBJ1-4, the V gene TRBV7-9; TRBD1 agrees at 7 bases. The junction had 6 bases not matched to a gene; V was cut back by 5 bases and J by 6 bases. The germline CDR1 and CDR2 sequences are SEHNR and FQNEAQ (reference sequence). This CDR3 region has 14 residues. CDR3 bases: TGTGCCAGCAGCAAGGGGGACAGTTATGAAAAACTGTTTTTT. It yields the protein CASSKGDSYEKLFF.

This clone ranks as medium-sized. Other DNA sequences in this specimen translate into the identical CDR3. The chain combines TRBV29-1 with TRBJ2-5, with D possibly TRBD1 on 5 matching bases. CDR1 and CDR2 from the germline V gene are SQVTM and ANQGSEA. There are 12 residues in the CDR3. The germline V and J ends were trimmed by 5 bases and 4 bases, with 11 bases remaining between them. The CDR3 is CSVRQGGETQYF. The DNA of the CDR3 is TGCAGCGTTCGTCAGGGTGGAGAGACCCAGTACTTC.

The V call is TRBV7-9, the J call TRBJ1-5; the D is unclear. Germline V gene sequence: CDR1 SEHNR, CDR2 FQNEAQ (reference sequence). There are 16 residues in the CDR3. V lost 0 bases and J 1 base, leaving 10 bases between the germline ends. The CDR3 DNA sequence: TGTGCCAGCAGCTTAGCGGGCGGACGGAGCAATCAGCCCCAGCATTTT. This sequence encodes CASSLAGGRSNQPQHF.

Comment on this clone: Other DNA sequences within the sample encode an identical CDR3. The CDR3 protein is CASSFDIDTEAFF. CDR3 bases: TGCGCCAGCAGCTTCGACATAGACACTGAAGCTTTCTTT. V is TRBV5-1 and J is TRBJ1-1; D unclear. The CDR3 extends over 13 amino acids. Looked up from germline, CDR1 is SGHRS and CDR2 is YFSETQ. Trimming cost V 2 bases and J 3 bases, with 8 bases left between them.

The chain has TRBV4-2 and TRBJ1-1; a possible D gene is TRBD1 (5 bases). The CDR3 contains 14 residues. Germline lookup yields CDR1 LGHNA and CDR2 YNFKEQ. V lost 8 bases to trimming and J lost 0 bases, with 13 bases between them. CDR3 nucleotides: TGTGCCAGCCTTCGGGCGGGGGTGAACACTGAAGCTTTCTTT. As protein: CASLRAGVNTEAFF.

This clone turned up a few times. The rearrangement links TRBV11-3 to TRBJ2-7; 7 bases line up with TRBD1. V shed 0 bases and J 4 bases; nucleotides not matched to a gene: 12. Looked up from germline, CDR1 is SGHNT and CDR2 is YENEEA. The CDR3 has 17 amino acids. The CDR3 DNA sequence: TGTGCCAGCAGCTTAGATAGGACAGGCTATAGATCGTACGAGCAGTACGTC. Protein product: CASSLDRTGYRSYEQYV.

This chain connects TRBV19 to TRBJ2-5; D remains unclear. Germline-derived CDR1 and CDR2 are LNHDA and SQIVND (reference sequence). The CDR3 consists of 14 residues. V shed 3 bases and J shed 3 bases, with 11 bases lying between them. The CDR3 region is CASSIQSAEETQYF. CDR3 sequence (DNA): TGTGCCAGTAGTATTCAGTCAGCCGAAGAGACCCAGTACTTC.

This clone was seen a handful of times. The V and J genes are TRBV6-5 and TRBJ2-1, with D uncertain. Trimming pared 8 bases from V and 9 bases from J, leaving 11 bases between. Germline V gene lookup returns CDR1 MNHEY and CDR2 SVGAGI. CDR3 length: 11 amino acids. CDR3 sequence: CASRRSGEQFF. DNA of the CDR3: TGTGCCAGCCGGAGATCCGGTGAGCAGTTCTTC.

This clone showed up just a few times. The gene calls are TRBV4-2 and TRBJ2-5; 8 bases fit TRBD2. V lost 0 bases and J lost 13; bases outside the gene matches: 7. In germline, CDR1 is LGHNA, CDR2 YNFKEQ. The CDR3 is 13 residues long. This chain's CDR3 is CASSQERGTSPYF. The CDR3 DNA reads as TGTGCCAGCAGCCAAGAGAGGGGGACTAGTCCGTACTTC.

The rearrangement links TRBV7-2 to TRBJ2-7; D call uncertain. V was clipped by 8 bases and J by 6 bases, with 14 bases between them. Germline-derived CDR1 and CDR2 are SGHTA and FQGNSA. This CDR3 has 12 residues. The CDR3 sequence: CASARFAAEQYF. Written as DNA, the CDR3 is TGTGCCAGCGCTAGATTCGCCGCCGAGCAGTACTTC. Full variable domain (missing parts from reference TRBV7-2 and TRBJ2-7): GAGVSQSPSNKVTEKGKDVELRCDPISGHTALYWYRQSLGQGLEFLIYFQGNSAPDKSGLPSDRFSAERTGGSVSTLTIQRTQQEDSAVYLCASARFAAEQYFGPGTRLTVT.

In DNA, the CDR3 is TGTGCCAGCTCCCGCGGACAGGCGGCGGAGACCCAGTACTTC. Protein sequence: CASSRGQAAETQYF. J is TRBJ2-5 and V is TRBV18; TRBD1 matches 7 bases. The CDR3 sequence is 14 residues long. Germline loops: CDR1 KGHSH, CDR2 LQKENI. V shed 6 bases, J shed 5 bases, and the junction held 9 bases outside the gene matches.

This clone was detected a few times. This rearrangement joins TRBV6-5 to TRBJ2-1, with 8 bases identical to TRBD2. V was pared by 6 bases and J by 4 bases, with 8 bases of the junction left unmatched. CDR1 is MNHEY, CDR2 SVGAGI, per germline. The CDR3 is 15 amino acids. CDR3 amino acids: CASRKSGGIYNEQFF. CDR3 DNA sequence: TGTGCCAGCAGAAAAAGCGGGGGAATTTACAATGAGCAGTTCTTC.

This clone was recorded once. This chain links TRBV4-3 with TRBJ1-2; 7 bases align to TRBD1. With 4 bases clipped from V and 5 bases from J, the junction kept 19 bases outside the gene matches. The CDR3 totals 18 residues. Per germline, CDR1 LGHNA and CDR2 YSLEER. This CDR3 is CASSLDQAAGTEIYGYTF. The CDR3 coding sequence is TGCGCCAGCAGCCTCGACCAAGCCGCGGGGACAGAGATTTATGGCTACACCTTC.

V usage is TRBV7-2 and J usage is TRBJ2-7; 9 bases agree with TRBD1. The V gene's germline CDR1 is SGHTA and CDR2 FQGNSA. The CDR3 spans 14 residues. V shed 4 bases, J shed 5 bases, and the junction held 6 bases outside the gene matches. CDR3 nucleotide sequence: TGTGCCAGCAGCTCCACAGGGGGCTTTAACGAGCAGTACTTC. Translation gives CASSSTGGFNEQYF.

This clone has just a few counts. This CDR3 reads CSVAPTGTYNEQFF. CDR3 in DNA: TGCAGCGTGGCACCGACAGGGACCTACAATGAGCAGTTCTTC. This chain uses TRBV29-1 with TRBJ2-1, with 7 positions matching TRBD1. CDR3 length: 14 amino acids. Trimming at V came to 6 bases and at J to 2 bases, leaving 7 bases not matched to a gene. Looked up from germline, CDR1 is SQVTM and CDR2 is ANQGSEA.

The table lists this clone with a few counts. The chain couples TRBV18 to TRBJ2-3; 11 bases are shared with TRBD2. The CDR3 sequence is 17 residues long. Germline V gene lookup returns CDR1 KGHSH and CDR2 LQKENI. V was pared by 1 base and J by 2 bases, with 5 bases of the junction left unmatched. In DNA, the CDR3 is TGTGCCAGCTCACCACGTACTAGCGGGGGAGACACAGATACGCAGTATTTT. Amino acids: CASSPRTSGGDTDTQYF.

The sample holds a few counts of this clone. The rearrangement uses TRBV7-9 and TRBJ2-1; D is possibly TRBD2 (6 bases). This CDR3 contains 14 residues. The V end lost 1 base, the J end lost 7 bases, and 11 bases lay between the germline ends. Germline-derived CDR1 and CDR2 are SEHNR and FQNEAQ (reference sequence). CDR3 DNA sequence: TGTGCCAGCAGCTTAGAGTGGACTACAAATGAGCAGTTCTTC. Its protein product is CASSLEWTTNEQFF.

This clone has a count of ten or more. The V and J genes are TRBV6-5 and TRBJ2-1, with D tentatively TRBD1 (5 bases). There are 13 residues in the CDR3. V dropped 7 bases and J dropped 5 bases, with 12 bases sitting between them. Per the germline V gene, CDR1 is MNHEY and CDR2 is SVGAGI. CDR3 amino acids: CASKGALNNEQFF. Here the CDR3 DNA reads TGTGCCAGCAAAGGGGCACTGAACAATGAGCAGTTCTTC.